Below are 25 T cell receptor beta chains sequenced from a single sample in a study of cytomegalovirus exposure and HLA in healthy donors. The PCR employed 60 Vbeta primers together with 13 Jbeta primers. Data came from immunoSEQ multiplex PCR; TCRdb stores just in-frame clones and leaves some out. The sample lists fewer than 150,000 clones, around 77% occurring once. The sample comprised PBMCs. All receptors derive from a young man in good health and CMV-seronegative.

The V and J genes are TRBV9 and TRBJ2-7, with D uncertain. Trimming cost V 4 bases and J 0 bases, with 14 bases left between them. In germline, CDR1 is SGDLS, CDR2 YYNGEE. The CDR3 runs to 15 residues. Here the CDR3 DNA reads TGTGCCAGCAGCCCCCTCGGGTCCGGCTCCTACGAGCAGTACTTC. Encoded protein: CASSPLGSGSYEQYF.

The chain is built from TRBV7-3 and TRBJ2-1, with a possible D match to TRBD1 (6 bases). The CDR3 sequence is 14 residues long. Trimming removed 5 bases from V and 4 bases from J, with 12 bases in between. The germline V gene has CDR1 SGHTA and CDR2 FQGTGA. The CDR3 loop reads CASSQGQIYNEQFF. Written as DNA, the CDR3 is TGTGCCAGCAGCCAAGGACAGATATACAATGAGCAGTTCTTC.

The chain has TRBV28 and TRBJ2-5; 9 nucleotides match TRBD2. The CDR3 has 17 residues. Germline V lookup: CDR1 MDHEN, CDR2 SYDVKM. The J segment lost 2 bases and the V segment lost 2 bases, leaving 9 bases of the junction unmatched. The CDR3 spells CASSLGDSGSGQETQYF. The CDR3 nucleotides read TGTGCCAGCAGTTTAGGGGATAGCGGGAGTGGACAAGAGACCCAGTACTTC.

The chain joins TRBV5-6 to TRBJ2-7, with 12 bases fitting TRBD1. This CDR3 is built from 15 residues. V was pared by 3 bases and J by 5 bases, with 6 bases of the junction left unmatched. Germline CDR1 is SGHDT and CDR2 is YYEEEE. DNA of the CDR3: TGTGCCAGCAGCTGGCGGGACAGGGGGCTCCACGAGCAGTACTTC. Translation gives CASSWRDRGLHEQYF.

The chain couples TRBV18 to TRBJ2-1; 16 bases are a match to TRBD2. Germline V gene data show CDR1 as KGHSH and CDR2 as LQKENI. With 2 bases clipped from V and 4 bases from J, the junction kept 5 bases outside the gene matches. The CDR3 has 18 residues. CDR3 bases: TGTGCCAGCTCACCAGGGGGACTAGCGGGAGGGGGATACAATGAGCAGTTCTTC. This codes for CASSPGGLAGGGYNEQFF. Together with reference TRBV18 and TRBJ2-1, the CDR3 gives the full variable domain: NAGVMQNPRHLVRRRGQEARLRCSPMKGHSHVYWYRQLPEEGLKFMVYLQKENIIDESGMPKERFSAEFPKEGPSILRIQQVVRGDSAAYFCASSPGGLAGGGYNEQFFGPGTRLTVL.

The chain is built from TRBV28 and TRBJ2-7, with D perhaps matching TRBD1 (6 bases). The CDR3 is 13 amino acids. The germline CDR1 and CDR2 sequences are MDHEN and SYDVKM. The ends were cut back, 7 bases at V and 4 bases at J, with 14 bases in the middle. DNA of the CDR3: TGTGCCAGCACACAGGGCGCTTTGTACGAGCAGTACTTC. Encoded protein: CASTQGALYEQYF.

The V call is TRBV10-1, the J call TRBJ2-7; 7 bases match TRBD1. There are 13 residues in the CDR3. Trimming removed 5 bases from V and 3 bases from J; junction bases left unmatched: 4. CDR1 and CDR2 (germline): WNHNN, SYGVQD (reference sequence). The CDR3 region has the DNA TGCGCCAGCAGTCTTGGGACAGACTACGAGCAGTACTTC. Translating it yields CASSLGTDYEQYF.

The chain combines TRBV10-3 with TRBJ2-7; 11 bases are a match to TRBD2. The CDR3 has 16 amino acids. Per the germline V gene, CDR1 is ENHRY and CDR2 is SYGVKD. The V gene end was trimmed by 5 bases and the J gene end by 6 bases; junction bases not matched to a gene: 12. The CDR3 nucleotides are TGTGCCATCAGTCGTCTAGCGGGAGGACGGGGCGGCGAGCAGTACTTC. Protein: CAISRLAGGRGGEQYF.

This clone came up once. The chain links TRBV5-1 to TRBJ2-2, with 9 bases identical to TRBD2. The V segment lost 4 bases and the J segment 5 bases; nucleotides outside the gene matches: 6. The CDR3 runs 15 residues. Germline-derived CDR1 and CDR2 are SGHRS and YFSETQ. The CDR3, as DNA: TGCGCCAGCAGCGCCGTAGCGGGAGAAACCGGGGAGCTGTTTTTT. Amino acids: CASSAVAGETGELFF.

This chain connects TRBV27 to TRBJ2-5; 12 nucleotides line up with TRBD1. Germline lookup yields CDR1 MNHEY and CDR2 SMNVEV (reference sequence). The CDR3 extends over 16 amino acids. J was trimmed by 5 bases and V by 2 bases; bases with no gene match: 6. The CDR3 reads CASSLSIGTGGETQYF. CDR3 coding DNA: TGTGCCAGCAGTTTAAGTATCGGGACAGGGGGCGAGACCCAGTACTTC.

The gene calls are TRBV6-5 and TRBJ2-7, with 11 bases matching TRBD1. Losses at the gene ends were 6 bases for V and 2 bases for J; bases not matched to a gene: 6. Germline lookup yields CDR1 MNHEY and CDR2 SVGAGI. This CDR3 comprises 15 residues. CDR3 sequence: CASRLGTGGPYEQYF. In DNA form, the CDR3 reads TGTGCCAGCAGACTCGGGACAGGGGGACCCTACGAGCAGTACTTC.

The V call is TRBV25-1, the J call TRBJ2-7; no definite D call. The V gene's germline CDR1 is MGHDK and CDR2 SYGVNS. The CDR3 is 14 residues long. The germline V and J ends were trimmed by 2 bases and 5 bases, with 13 bases remaining between them. CDR3 amino acids: CASSEGSLRDEQYF. DNA of the CDR3: TGTGCCAGCAGTGAAGGGTCGCTTCGGGACGAGCAGTACTTC.

The V and J genes are TRBV9 and TRBJ2-3; tentatively, D is TRBD2 (5 bases). Germline values: CDR1 SGDLS, CDR2 YYNGEE. Deletions cut 1 base from V and 0 bases from J, with 9 bases between. The CDR3 is 15 amino acids. CDR3 sequence (DNA): TGTGCCAGCAGCGTATCCGAGCGGAGCACAGATACGCAGTATTTT. This codes for CASSVSERSTDTQYF.

This chain uses TRBV7-6 with TRBJ2-5; perhaps TRBD2 as D (7 bases). Germline V lookup: CDR1 SGHVS, CDR2 FNYEAQ. The CDR3 has 15 residues. The V and J ends lost 1 base and 2 bases respectively, with 11 bases between them. The CDR3 region has the DNA TGTGCCAGCAGCTTAGTGCGGGGGCCACAAGAGACCCAGTACTTC. Residues: CASSLVRGPQETQYF.

The chain joins TRBV9 to TRBJ2-7, with 7 bases identical to TRBD2. The V and J ends lost 0 bases and 2 bases, in that order; junction bases with no gene match: 2. Germline V CDR1 and CDR2: SGDLS, YYNGEE. The CDR3 length is 14 residues. For the CDR3, the DNA is TGTGCCAGCAGCGTAGGACGGGGGGCCTACGAGCAGTACTTC. Protein product: CASSVGRGAYEQYF.

A few counts support this clone. This sequence joins TRBV10-2 and TRBJ1-2; 7 bases map to TRBD1. The junction had 12 bases not matched to a gene; V was cut back by 3 bases and J by 8 bases. This CDR3 region has 15 residues. Germline CDR1 reads WSHSY; CDR2 reads SAAADI. DNA for the CDR3: TGCGCCAGCAGTGAAAAACAGGGGTCGGCGGGGGGCTACACCTTC. Translating gives CASSEKQGSAGGYTF.

The rearrangement joins TRBV20-1 to TRBJ1-1; perhaps TRBD1 as D (6 bases). V lost 3 bases and J lost 13, with 15 bases in between. Germline CDR1 DFQATT, CDR2 SNEGSKA (reference sequence). The CDR3 contains 11 residues. Written as DNA, the CDR3 is TGCAGTGCTAGCGACAGGTACCGGGGTTTCTTT. This codes for CSASDRYRGFF.

The J gene is TRBJ1-5, the V gene TRBV18; D perhaps matches TRBD1 (5 bases). In germline, CDR1 is KGHSH, CDR2 LQKENI. The CDR3 is 14 amino acids. V gave up 4 bases and J gave up 4 bases, with 11 bases separating them. The CDR3 region is CASSLERTNQPQHF. The CDR3 DNA reads TGTGCCAGCTCACTAGAAAGGACAAATCAGCCCCAGCATTTT.

This chain joins TRBV7-6 and TRBJ2-7; 12 positions agree with TRBD2. This CDR3 has 15 residues. Trimming removed 5 bases from V and 6 bases from J; junction bases left unmatched: 8. Germline V gene sequence: CDR1 SGHVS, CDR2 FNYEAQ. CDR3 sequence reads: CASSVTSGSSGEQYF. The CDR3 coding sequence is TGTGCCAGCAGCGTGACTAGCGGGAGTTCGGGCGAGCAGTACTTC.

V usage is TRBV2 and J usage is TRBJ2-5; 10 positions match TRBD2. Germline lookup yields CDR1 SNHLY and CDR2 FYNNEI. V lost 5 bases and J lost 5; bases outside the gene matches: 5. The CDR3 runs to 14 residues. This CDR3 is CASSPNSGRETQYF. Written as DNA, the CDR3 is TGTGCCAGCAGTCCCAATAGCGGGAGGGAGACCCAGTACTTC.

This sequence joins TRBV15 and TRBJ1-5, with a tentative D call TRBD1 (6 bases). This CDR3 has 17 residues. Trimming left V 0 bases short and J 1 base short, with 13 bases between. Looked up from germline, CDR1 is LNHNV and CDR2 is YYDKDF (reference sequence). DNA of the CDR3: TGTGCCACCAGCAGAGATCGGGGGGCGGGGAGCAATCAGCCCCAGCATTTT. It codes for CATSRDRGAGSNQPQHF.

The chain uses TRBV27 and TRBJ1-4, with 9 bases matching TRBD1. Losses at the gene ends were 8 bases for V and 8 bases for J; bases not matched to a gene: 12. Germline V gives CDR1 MNHEY, CDR2 SMNVEV (reference sequence). This CDR3 comprises 15 residues. The DNA for the CDR3 is TGTGCCAGCGGAGGGACAGGGCTTAACTGGGAAAAACTGTTTTTT. Residues: CASGGTGLNWEKLFF.

The chain uses TRBV14 and TRBJ2-1, with D perhaps TRBD2 (6 bases). The V gene's germline CDR1 is SGHDN and CDR2 FVKESK. V was shortened by 2 bases and J by 8 bases, with 16 bases between the two germline ends. This CDR3 comprises 15 residues. The CDR3 sequence is CASSQRLEVGHEQFF. CDR3 bases: TGTGCCAGCAGCCAAAGACTAGAAGTGGGCCATGAGCAGTTCTTC.

This chain connects TRBV5-1 to TRBJ2-5; possible D gene TRBD2, 6 bases. V was trimmed by 4 bases and J by 3 bases, leaving 22 bases between them. CDR1 and CDR2 (germline): SGHRS, YFSETQ. The CDR3 spans 17 residues. The CDR3 coding sequence is TGCGCCAGCAGCATAAGGGACTTCTTGAAATTCGAAGAGACCCAGTACTTC. Translating it yields CASSIRDFLKFEETQYF.

The V call is TRBV4-2, the J call TRBJ1-4, with TRBD1 matching 8 bases. Germline-derived CDR1 and CDR2 are LGHNA and YNFKEQ. V was pared by 0 bases and J by 8 bases, with 8 bases of the junction left unmatched. The CDR3 is 16 residues long. The CDR3 DNA follows: TGTGCCAGCAGCCAAGAAGCCCAGGGGGCTTACGAAAAACTGTTTTTT. Translated, it gives CASSQEAQGAYEKLFF.